This TCR beta chain was obtained from a study of CD8+ T cells in alopecia areata. The wider study: Severity scoring for treated patients was based on the percentage of affected scalp area. Study-level findings and limits: Scalp clonality dropped significantly under tofacitinib, as did expanded CD8+ top-100 clones. Scalp and blood samples kept many expanded lesional clones throughout tofacitinib.

As the sequencing template, cDNA was produced by extracting RNA and reverse transcribing it. The repertoire was sequenced with immunoSEQ multiplex PCR; TCRdb's copy has only in-frame clones and lacks some. The repertoire consists of more than 150,000 clones, with approximately 51% occurring once and the leading ten covering roughly 9.1%. As for treatment: oral pan-JAK inhibitor, 5-10 mg twice daily. This clone was recorded once. The target antigen is unknown. This same CDR3 is encoded by further DNA sequences in the sample. The CDR3 runs to 13 residues. CDR1 and CDR2 (germline): GTSNPN, SVGIG (reference sequence). The J segment lost 6 bases and the V segment lost 0 bases, leaving 4 bases of the junction unmatched.

The input for sequencing was CD8+ T cells sorted from blood, taken around week 54, from a patient treated with tofacitinib. The receptor was isolated from a human donor with alopecia areata. J is TRBJ1-2 and V is TRBV30, with 7 bases matching TRBD1. CDR3 nucleotides: TGTGCCTGGAGTGTAGGGGGCGCGAATGGCTACACCTTC. It codes for CAWSVGGANGYTF.